This is a list of T cell receptor beta chains from one sample in a study of pediatric ulcerative colitis. Assay used: immunoSEQ multiplex PCR; TCRdb lists only in-frame clones, some missing. The sample contains 57,000 or so clones, about nine tenths of which appear only once. Sequenced sample: blood. Receptor source: a boy younger than 18 who was a control in a study of pediatric ulcerative colitis. Each CDR3 is given with its conserved first and last residue. A D gene is named only where the DNA matches it firmly. Size tells how often a clone was seen (once, few, many) or the class of an expanded clone, and some rows leave it out.

.	.	TRBV6-1	TRBJ2-7	CASSEAPDEQYF	TGTGCCAGCAGTGAAGCACCCGACGAGCAGTACTTC
once	TRBD2	TRBV7-3	TRBJ2-7	CASSPWGEGYEQYF	TGTGCCAGCAGCCCATGGGGGGAGGGCTACGAGCAGTACTTC
.	.	TRBV10-3	TRBJ1-6	CAISRNRAEDSPLHF	TGTGCCATCAGTAGAAACAGGGCAGAGGACTCACCCCTCCACTTT
.	.	TRBV7-2	TRBJ2-7	CASSNRDRLSYEQYF	TGTGCCAGCAGCAACCGGGACCGATTGTCCTACGAGCAGTACTTC
.	.	TRBV7-2	TRBJ2-3	CASSLTYTDTQYF	TGTGCCAGCAGCTTAACATACACAGATACGCAGTATTTT
.	.	TRBV29-1	TRBJ2-2	CSVELRNTGELFF	TGCAGCGTTGAATTGCGGAACACCGGGGAGCTGTTTTTT
once	.	TRBV7-8	TRBJ2-7	CASSPTRATPYEQYF	TGTGCCAGCAGCCCAACCAGGGCTACTCCCTACGAGCAGTACTTC
.	TRBD1	TRBV5-1	TRBJ1-1	CASSYTGVNTEAFF	TGCGCCAGCAGTTATACAGGGGTGAACACTGAAGCTTTCTTT
.	.	TRBV12-1	TRBJ2-1	CASGGPGLADMPSSYNEQFF	TGTGCCAGCGGCGGACCGGGCCTAGCGGACATGCCCTCCTCCTACAATGAGCAGTTCTTC
few	TRBD1	TRBV4-3	TRBJ2-7	CASSQDVYRGGHEQYF	TGCGCCAGCAGCCAAGATGTATACAGGGGCGGCCACGAGCAGTACTTC
once	.	TRBV30	TRBJ1-2	CAWSAQGPYGYTF	TGTGCCTGGAGTGCCCAGGGACCATATGGCTACACCTTC
.	TRBD2	TRBV19	TRBJ2-1	CASRLAGGNNEQFF	TGTGCCAGTAGACTAGCGGGAGGAAACAATGAGCAGTTCTTC
.	TRBD1	TRBV7-9	TRBJ1-4	CASSYRQGGGIEKLFF	TGTGCCAGCAGCTACCGACAGGGAGGTGGGATTGAAAAACTGTTTTTT
.	TRBD1	TRBV7-9	TRBJ2-3	CASSSAWDRDTQYF	TGTGCCAGCAGCTCCGCCTGGGACAGAGATACGCAGTATTTT
.	.	TRBV5-4	TRBJ1-2	CASRVLTEDRYGYTF	TGTGCCAGCAGAGTCCTTACCGAAGACAGATATGGCTACACCTTC
.	.	TRBV4-1	TRBJ1-4	CASSRTGLPREKLFF	TGCGCCAGCAGCCGAACGGGACTCCCTCGTGAAAAACTGTTTTTT
.	.	TRBV6-1	TRBJ2-3	CASSEVTDTQYF	TGTGCCAGCAGTGAAGTCACAGATACGCAGTATTTT
.	TRBD1	TRBV19	TRBJ2-1	CASSIDRARSYNEQFF	TGTGCCAGTAGTATCGACAGGGCGCGATCCTACAATGAGCAGTTCTTC
.	.	TRBV11-3	TRBJ2-3	CASRDGRLSTDTQYF	TGTGCCAGCAGAGACGGGAGACTTAGCACAGATACGCAGTATTTT
.	TRBD2	TRBV6-5	TRBJ2-7	CASSYSAGQPYEQYF	TGTGCCAGCAGTTACTCAGCGGGGCAGCCCTACGAGCAGTACTTC
.	.	TRBV18	TRBJ2-7	CASSTPSADYEQYF	TGTGCCAGCTCAACACCTTCGGCGGACTACGAGCAGTACTTC
.	.	TRBV6-6	TRBJ1-4	CASSYNGGNEKLFF	TGTGCCAGCAGTTATAATGGGGGTAATGAAAAACTGTTTTTT
.	TRBD1	TRBV6-1	TRBJ1-1	CASSETGQRNTEAFF	TGTGCCAGCAGTGAGACAGGGCAGAGAAACACTGAAGCTTTCTTT
.	.	TRBV5-3	TRBJ2-1	CARSLGRDGDSYNEQFF	TGTGCCAGAAGCTTGGGGCGAGACGGGGACTCCTACAATGAGCAGTTCTTC
.	TRBD1	TRBV30	TRBJ1-5	CAWSGGDRGRENQPQHF	TGTGCCTGGAGCGGAGGGGACAGGGGGCGCGAAAACCAGCCCCAGCATTTT
once	.	TRBV5-1	TRBJ2-6	CASSLDIPGAAGANVLTF	TGCGCCAGCAGCTTGGACATTCCAGGGGCAGCTGGGGCCAACGTCCTGACTTTC